One and the same sample provided the 7 T cell receptor beta chains below, sequenced in a study of cytomegalovirus exposure and HLA in healthy donors. Profiled with immunoSEQ multiplex PCR; TCRdb holds only in-frame clones, not every one. The sample includes fewer than 250,000 clones, around 86% of them seen just once. Sequencing was done on a sample of PBMCs. The receptor set was obtained from a woman under 30 in good health and CMV-seropositive.

The chain is built from TRBV15 and TRBJ1-1; D remains ambiguous. The length of the CDR3 is 13 residues. The germline V gene has CDR1 LNHNV and CDR2 YYDKDF (reference sequence). Trimming stripped 0 bases from V and 11 bases from J, with 13 bases between. CDR3 bases: TGTGCCACCAGCAGAGAAAGGAGAGGGCTGGCTTTCTTT. Its protein is CATSRERRGLAFF.

The gene calls are TRBV4-1 and TRBJ2-3, with a weak D call TRBD2 (6 bases). Germline CDR1 is MGHRA and CDR2 is YSYEKL. V lost 0 bases and J 8 bases, leaving 24 bases between the germline ends. The CDR3 has 18 residues. CDR3 protein: CASSQEVQSARVGGTQYF. CDR3 sequence (DNA): TGCGCCAGCAGCCAAGAAGTGCAGTCCGCTCGGGTGGGGGGTACGCAGTATTTT.

The chain joins TRBV5-1 to TRBJ1-1; D not certain. Germline values: CDR1 SGHRS, CDR2 YFSETQ. V shed 0 bases and J shed 4 bases, with 13 bases lying between them. The CDR3 length is 15 residues. The DNA of the CDR3 is TGCGCCAGCAGCTTGGGGCGGGGAATAAGCACTGAAGCTTTCTTT. Translated, it gives CASSLGRGISTEAFF.

CDR3 sequence (DNA): TGTGCCAGCAGCCTCAGGGGTAGGGGATCCCCCCAAGAGACCCAGTACTTC. Encoded protein: CASSLRGRGSPQETQYF. The gene calls are TRBV2 and TRBJ2-5, with D perhaps matching TRBD1 (6 bases). This CDR3 is built from 17 residues. The germline V gene has CDR1 SNHLY and CDR2 FYNNEI. V lost 6 bases and J lost 1, with 21 bases in between.

This chain uses TRBV6-5 with TRBJ1-2; no reliable D call. Trimming left V 3 bases short and J 2 bases short, with 10 bases between. In germline, CDR1 is MNHEY, CDR2 SVGAGI. This CDR3 region has 14 residues. The CDR3 here is CASSYTGVNYGYTF. The CDR3 DNA is TGTGCCAGCAGTTATACCGGGGTCAACTATGGCTACACCTTC.

The rearrangement joins TRBV12-2 to TRBJ1-5; TRBD1 reflects the table's D call only, with no check against the DNA. TRBV12-2 is tagged as a pseudogene. This CDR3 contains 17 residues. The CDR3: CASRLQGGTTLRQPQHF. Here the CDR3 DNA reads TGTGCAAGTCGCTTACAGGGGGGCACTACACTTAGACAGCCCCAGCATTTT.

The chain has TRBV29-1 and TRBJ1-1, with a tentative D call TRBD1 (5 bases). Germline CDR1 and CDR2: SQVTM and ANQGSEA. V lost 8 bases and J 0 bases, leaving 16 bases between the germline ends. CDR3 length: 14 residues. This chain's CDR3 is CSSPGLGMNTEAFF. In DNA, the CDR3 is TGCAGCTCTCCAGGGTTGGGAATGAACACTGAAGCTTTCTTT. The whole variable domain, filled in from reference TRBV29-1 and TRBJ1-1, reads SAVISQKPSRDICQRGTSLTIQCQVDSQVTMMFWYRQQPGQSLTLIATANQGSEATYESGFVIDKFPISRPNLTFSTLTVSNMSPEDSSIYLCSSPGLGMNTEAFFGQGTRLTVV.